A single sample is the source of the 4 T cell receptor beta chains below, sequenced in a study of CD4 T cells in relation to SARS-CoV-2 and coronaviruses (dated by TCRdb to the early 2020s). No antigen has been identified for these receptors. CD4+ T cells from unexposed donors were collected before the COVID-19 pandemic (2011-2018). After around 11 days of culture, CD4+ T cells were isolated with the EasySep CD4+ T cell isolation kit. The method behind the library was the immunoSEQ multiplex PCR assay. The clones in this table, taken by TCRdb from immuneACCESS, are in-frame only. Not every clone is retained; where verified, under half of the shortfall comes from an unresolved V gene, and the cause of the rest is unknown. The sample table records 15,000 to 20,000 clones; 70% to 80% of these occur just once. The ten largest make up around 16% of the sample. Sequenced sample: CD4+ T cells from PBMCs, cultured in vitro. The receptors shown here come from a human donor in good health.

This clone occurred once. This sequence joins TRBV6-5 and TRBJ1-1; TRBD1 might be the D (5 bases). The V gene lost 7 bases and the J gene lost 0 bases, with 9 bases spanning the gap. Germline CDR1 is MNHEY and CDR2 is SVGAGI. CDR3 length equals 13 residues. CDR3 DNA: TGTGCCAGCAAGGGACCGCTGAACACTGAAGCTTTCTTT. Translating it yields CASKGPLNTEAFF.

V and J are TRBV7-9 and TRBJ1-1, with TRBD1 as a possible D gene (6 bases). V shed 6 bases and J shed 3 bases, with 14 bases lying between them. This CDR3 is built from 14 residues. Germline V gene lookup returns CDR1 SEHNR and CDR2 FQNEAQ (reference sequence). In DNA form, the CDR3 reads TGTGCCAGCAGGATACAGGGTATTGACACTGAAGCTTTCTTT. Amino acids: CASRIQGIDTEAFF. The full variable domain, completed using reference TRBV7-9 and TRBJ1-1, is DTGVSQNPRHKITKRGQNVTFRCDPISEHNRLYWYRQTLGQGPEFLTYFQNEAQLEKSRLLSDRFSAERPKGSFSTLEIQRTEQGDSAMYLCASRIQGIDTEAFFGQGTRLTVV.

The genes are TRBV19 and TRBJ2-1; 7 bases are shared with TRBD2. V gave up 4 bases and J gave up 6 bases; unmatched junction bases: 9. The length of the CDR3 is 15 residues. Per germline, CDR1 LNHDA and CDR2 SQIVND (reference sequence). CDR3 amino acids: CASSTWLAESNEQFF. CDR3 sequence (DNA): TGTGCCAGTAGTACGTGGCTAGCGGAGAGCAATGAGCAGTTCTTC. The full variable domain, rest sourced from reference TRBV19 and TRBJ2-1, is DGGITQSPKYLFRKEGQNVTLSCEQNLNHDAMYWYRQDPGQGLRLIYYSQIVNDFQKGDIAEGYSVSREKKESFPLTVTSAQKNPTAFYLCASSTWLAESNEQFFGPGTRLTVL.

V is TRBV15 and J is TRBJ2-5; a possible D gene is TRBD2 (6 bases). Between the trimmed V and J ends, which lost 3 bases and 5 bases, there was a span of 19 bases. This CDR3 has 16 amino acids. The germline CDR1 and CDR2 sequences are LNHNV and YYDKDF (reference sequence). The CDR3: CATSRARLDLEETQYF. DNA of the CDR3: TGTGCCACCAGCAGGGCACGACTAGACCTTGAGGAGACCCAGTACTTC. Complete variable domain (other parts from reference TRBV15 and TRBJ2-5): DAMVIQNPRYQVTQFGKPVTLSCSQTLNHNVMYWYQQKSSQAPKLLFHYYDKDFNNEADTPDNFQSRRPNTSFCFLDIRSPGLGDTAMYLCATSRARLDLEETQYFGPGTRLLVL.